Below, 23 T cell receptor beta chains from the same sample are listed, as sequenced in a study of post-analysis software for immune sequencing data. Each TCR beta cDNA library carried unique molecular identifiers. TCRdb passed the PCR reads through MiXCR, listing each CDR3 protein once. In the table there are roughly 700,000 distinct CDR3 sequences, approximately 30% of which are singletons. Study-level findings and limits: In patients, TRBV5-6, TRBV5-1 and TRBV20-1 belonged to roughly 5 TRBV segments found more frequently than in controls.

Their recognized antigens are unknown. Source material: blood. The receptors here all came from a girl aged 5-17 years with multiple sclerosis.

This clonotype was observed a single time. No conserved phenylalanine or tryptophan is present at the end of the CDR3, so a read error is the likely explanation. V and J are TRBV4-1 and TRBJ1-5; D is uncertain. CDR1 MGHRA and CDR2 YSYEKL come from the germline V gene. V was clipped by 4 bases and J by 1 base, with 5 bases between them. This CDR3 is 13 amino acids long. In nucleotides, the CDR3 is TGCGCCAGCAGCCCCGTCAGCAATCAGCCCCAGCATTTG. It specifies CASSPVSNQPQHL.

This clonotype was counted between two and nine times. J is TRBJ1-5 and V is TRBV7-6; the D is unclear. The ends were cut back, 5 bases at V and 0 bases at J, with 11 bases in the middle. The CDR3 loop spans 15 amino acids. Looked up from germline, CDR1 is SGHVS and CDR2 is FNYEAQ. The CDR3 region has the DNA TGTGCCAGCAGCCCCTCCGGGGATAGCAATCAGCCCCAGCATTTT. Its protein is CASSPSGDSNQPQHF.

The rearrangement links TRBV5-1 to TRBJ2-5; D is possibly TRBD2 (6 bases). CDR3 length: 15 residues. Germline CDR1 and CDR2: SGHRS and YFSETQ. V was trimmed by 4 bases and J by 2 bases, leaving 15 bases between them. CDR3 in amino acids: CASSTILAGQETQYF. In nucleotides, the CDR3 is TGCGCCAGCAGCACCATACTAGCCGGTCAAGAGACCCAGTACTTC.

This clonotype was seen only a few times. This chain joins TRBV24-1 and TRBJ1-5, with D unresolved. Trimming pared 3 bases from V and 9 bases from J, leaving 14 bases between. Germline V CDR1 and CDR2: KGHDR, SFDVKD. The CDR3 has 14 residues. The CDR3 region has the DNA TGTGCCACCAGTGATACGGGCCGCTGGGGGCCCCAGCATTTT. It specifies CATSDTGRWGPQHF.

The rearrangement joins TRBV6-6 to TRBJ2-7; 8 bases line up with TRBD2. J was trimmed by 3 bases and V by 0 bases; bases with no gene match: 7. CDR3 length: 16 residues. Germline-derived CDR1 and CDR2 are MNHNY and SVGAGI (reference sequence). CDR3 protein: CASSYSGGTSDYEQYF. CDR3 nucleotides: TGTGCCAGCAGTTACTCTGGCGGGACTAGTGACTACGAGCAGTACTTC.

The rearrangement uses TRBV29-1 and TRBJ2-5; the D is unclear. The germline CDR1 and CDR2 sequences are SQVTM and ANQGSEA. Trimming left V 8 bases short and J 1 base short, with 14 bases between. This CDR3 region has 13 residues. The CDR3 DNA follows: TGCAGCACCCACAAGAACTCCCAAGAGACCCAGTACTTC. Its protein product is CSTHKNSQETQYF.

CDR3 sequence (DNA): TGTGCCAGCAGTTCTTACATTCGGGGGCTAGACTCCTACAATGAGCAGTTCTTC. Its protein is CASSSYIRGLDSYNEQFF. The V call is TRBV28, the J call TRBJ2-1; D possibly matches TRBD1 or TRBD2 (6 bases each). Trimming left V 4 bases short and J 0 bases short, with 19 bases between. This CDR3 contains 18 residues. CDR1 MDHEN and CDR2 SYDVKM come from the germline V gene.

This clonotype turned up a few times. Mismatch with germline at one junction end may stem from a read error. The V and J genes are TRBV20-1 and TRBJ2-7; 8 bases match TRBD1. The DNA end lines up better with TRBJ2-5; the J call may be wrong. The CDR3 consists of 15 residues. Germline V gives CDR1 DFQATT, CDR2 SNEGSKA (reference sequence). CDR3 DNA: TGCAGTGCTCGAGAACTGACAGGGGAGGTAGAGACCCAGTACTTC. The encoded protein is CSARELTGEVETQYF.

The chain is built from TRBV29-1 and TRBJ1-1; D perhaps matches TRBD1 (5 bases). The CDR3 sequence is 13 residues long. The germline gives CDR1 SQVTM, CDR2 ANQGSEA. V was pared by 1 base and J by 7 bases, with 13 bases between. CDR3 loop: CSVEGGATVEAFF. The CDR3 DNA reads TGCAGCGTTGAAGGTGGGGCCACAGTTGAAGCTTTCTTT.

The chain recombines TRBV19 with TRBJ2-1; a possible D gene is TRBD1 (5 bases). This CDR3 spans 14 amino acids. Trimming stripped 5 bases from V and 8 bases from J, with 16 bases between. Germline V gene data show CDR1 as LNHDA and CDR2 as SQIVND (reference sequence). CDR3 sequence: CASSHQGPLDEQFF. The CDR3 nucleotides are TGTGCCAGTAGTCACCAGGGTCCCCTCGATGAGCAGTTCTTC.

The J gene is TRBJ2-5, the V gene TRBV6-1, with D maybe TRBD2 (7 bases). Matching the DNA end better, TRBJ2-7 makes the J call doubtful. This CDR3 has 14 amino acids. Germline V CDR1 and CDR2: MNHNS, SASEGT. The chain's CDR3 is CASTQGGGAYEQYF. The CDR3 nucleotides are TGTGCCAGCACCCAGGGAGGGGGTGCGTACGAGCAGTACTTC.

Ten or more counts support this clonotype. This chain uses TRBV10-1 with TRBJ2-5; 13 bases line up with TRBD2. Germline V gene data show CDR1 as WNHNN and CDR2 as SYGVQD (reference sequence). The CDR3 has 15 amino acids. The V segment lost 6 bases and the J segment 2 bases; nucleotides outside the gene matches: 3. The CDR3, as DNA: TGCGCCAGCAGCCGGACTAGCGGGGGACAAGAGACCCAGTACTTC. It yields the protein CASSRTSGGQETQYF.

In this sample, this clonotype turned up a few times. CDR3 region: CASSSGNTHYGYTF. The CDR3 DNA reads TGTGCCAGCAGTTCGGGGAATACCCACTATGGCTACACCTTC. The chain uses TRBV27 and TRBJ1-2, with D unresolved. The V gene lost 4 bases and the J gene lost 3 bases, with 12 bases spanning the gap. This CDR3 is built from 14 residues. CDR1 is MNHEY, CDR2 SMNVEV, per germline (reference sequence).

This clonotype showed up just a few times. The V gene is TRBV20-1, the J gene TRBJ1-2; 9 nucleotides match TRBD1. The trim removed 3 bases at V and 3 bases at J, leaving 2 bases unmatched. The CDR3 length is 13 residues. The germline V gene encodes CDR1 DFQATT and CDR2 SNEGSKA (reference sequence). The CDR3 here is CSARGDRDYGYTF. CDR3 sequence (DNA): TGCAGTGCTAGGGGGGACAGGGACTATGGCTACACCTTC.

This clonotype was detected only a few times. The genes are TRBV29-1 and TRBJ2-1; no reliable D call. The CDR3 runs 14 residues. From germline, CDR1 is SQVTM and CDR2 ANQGSEA. The V end lost 7 bases, the J end lost 0 bases, and 13 bases lay between the germline ends. For the CDR3, the DNA is TGCAGCGCCCCGGCCCGAAGCTCCTACAATGAGCAGTTCTTC. Its translation is CSAPARSSYNEQFF.

The chain carries TRBV7-2 and TRBJ2-5, with D possibly matching TRBD2 (6 bases). TRBJ2-7 explains the end of the DNA better; the J call may be wrong. Germline CDR1 is SGHTA and CDR2 is FQGNSA. CDR3 length: 14 residues. The CDR3: CASSARPGVTEQYF. CDR3 in DNA: TGTGCCAGCAGCGCCCGACCGGGGGTGACCGAGCAGTACTTC.

This clonotype was counted a single time. It may be a read error: a sequence one base away is much more abundant. V and J are TRBV27 and TRBJ2-1; 8 bases align to TRBD2. The closer fit of TRBJ2-7 to the DNA end suggests the J call may be wrong. The CDR3 is 15 amino acids. CDR1 and CDR2 from the germline V gene are MNHEY and SMNVEV (reference sequence). Here the CDR3 reads CASSYSGISYNEQYF. The CDR3 coding sequence is TGTGCCAGCAGCTATAGCGGGATCTCCTACAATGAGCAGTACTTC.

The rearrangement uses TRBV20-1 and TRBJ1-1; 9 bases line up with TRBD1. The CDR3 has 14 amino acids. V lost 5 bases to trimming and J lost 4 bases; unmatched junction nucleotides: 8. Germline lookup yields CDR1 DFQATT and CDR2 SNEGSKA (reference sequence). The CDR3: CSAENTGGITEAFF. The CDR3 DNA is TGCAGTGCTGAAAATACAGGGGGCATCACTGAAGCTTTCTTT.

The chain joins TRBV29-1 to TRBJ2-7, with 8 positions matching TRBD1. V shed 7 bases, J shed 6 bases, and the junction held 8 bases outside the gene matches. The CDR3 length is 12 residues. Germline V gene sequence: CDR1 SQVTM, CDR2 ANQGSEA. CDR3 residues: CSGGDRISEQYF. The CDR3 coding sequence is TGCAGCGGGGGGGACAGGATCTCCGAGCAGTACTTC.

On this clonotype: An end of the junction does not agree with germline; a read error may underlie this. The chain uses TRBV5-1 and TRBJ2-7; TRBD1 agrees at 7 bases. CDR3 length equals 16 residues. Looked up from germline, CDR1 is SGHRS and CDR2 is YFSETQ. The CDR3 protein is CASSLGTADISYGQYF. CDR3 nucleotides: TGCGCCAGCAGCTTAGGGACAGCCGATATCTCCTACGGGCAGTACTTC.

Turning to this clonotype: This may stem from a read error, because a much larger clone lies one nucleotide away. The rearrangement joins TRBV29-1 to TRBJ2-3, with D unresolved. There are 14 residues in the CDR3. Deletions cut 4 bases from V and 2 bases from J, with 13 bases between. Germline CDR1 is SQVTM and CDR2 is ANQGSEA. The CDR3 loop reads CSVAERRSTDTQYF. The CDR3 bases are TGCAGCGTTGCCGAACGGAGATCCACAGATACGCAGTATTTT.

The V call is TRBV7-9, the J call TRBJ1-3; no clear D. The CDR3 is 14 residues long. CDR1 SEHNR and CDR2 FQNEAQ come from the germline V gene (reference sequence). Trimming took 7 bases from V and 1 from J, leaving 11 bases between them. The CDR3 DNA follows: TGTGCCAGCACCCCTAAAGGGTCTGGAAACACCATATATTTT. Its protein is CASTPKGSGNTIYF. The variable domain in full, with the rest retrieved from reference TRBV7-9 and TRBJ1-3, is DTGVSQNPRHKITKRGQNVTFRCDPISEHNRLYWYRQTLGQGPEFLTYFQNEAQLEKSRLLSDRFSAERPKGSFSTLEIQRTEQGDSAMYLCASTPKGSGNTIYFGEGSWLTVV.

As to this clonotype: The junction differs from germline at one of its ends, possibly a read error. V and J are TRBV5-6 and TRBJ2-5; D is unclear. The J call is uncertain, as TRBJ2-7 better fits the DNA end. The germline CDR1 and CDR2 sequences are SGHDT and YYEEEE. This CDR3 contains 13 residues. CDR3 bases: TGTGTCAGCAGCTGGACCGATAGATACGAGCAGTACTTC. As protein: CVSSWTDRYEQYF.